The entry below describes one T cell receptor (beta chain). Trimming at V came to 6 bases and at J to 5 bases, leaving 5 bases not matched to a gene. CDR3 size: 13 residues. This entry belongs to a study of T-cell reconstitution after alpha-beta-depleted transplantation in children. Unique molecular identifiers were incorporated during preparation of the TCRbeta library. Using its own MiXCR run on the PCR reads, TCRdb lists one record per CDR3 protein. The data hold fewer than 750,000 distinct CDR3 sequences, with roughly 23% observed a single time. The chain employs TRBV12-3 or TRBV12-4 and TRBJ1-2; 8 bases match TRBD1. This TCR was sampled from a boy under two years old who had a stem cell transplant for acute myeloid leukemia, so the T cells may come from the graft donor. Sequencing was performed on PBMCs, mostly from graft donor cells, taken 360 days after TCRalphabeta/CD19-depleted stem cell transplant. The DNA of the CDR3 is TGTGCCAGCAGGGACAGGGACTTTTATGGCTACACCTTC. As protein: CASRDRDFYGYTF.